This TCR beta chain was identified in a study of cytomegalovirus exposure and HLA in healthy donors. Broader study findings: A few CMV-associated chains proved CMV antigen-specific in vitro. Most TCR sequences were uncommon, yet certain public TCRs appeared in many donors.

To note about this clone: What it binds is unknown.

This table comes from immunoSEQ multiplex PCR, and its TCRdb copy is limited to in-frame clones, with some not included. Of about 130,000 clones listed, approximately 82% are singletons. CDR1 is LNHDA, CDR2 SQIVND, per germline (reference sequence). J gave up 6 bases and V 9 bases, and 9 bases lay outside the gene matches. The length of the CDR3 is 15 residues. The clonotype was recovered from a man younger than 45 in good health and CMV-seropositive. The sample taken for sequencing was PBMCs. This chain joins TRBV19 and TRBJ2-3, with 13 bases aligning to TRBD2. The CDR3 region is CASTTSGGYRDTQYF. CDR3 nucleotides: TGTGCCAGCACGACTAGCGGGGGGTACCGCGATACGCAGTATTTT.